This T cell receptor (beta chain) is from a study of shared clonotypes between healthy human individuals. In the study overall: Each donor contributed plates that comprised three CD4 naive, three CD4 memory, two CD8 naive and one CD8 memory.

CDR1 is SEHNR and CDR2 is FQNEAQ in the germline V gene (reference sequence). The CDR3 extends over 12 amino acids. The V end lost 0 bases, the J end lost 9 bases, and 6 bases lay between the germline ends. The input for sorted-subset replicate PCRs was about 210 ng DNA, 30,000 or so T cell genomes. Sequencing used immunoSEQ multiplex PCR; TCRdb keeps in-frame clones, though not all of them. This table has around 2.1 million clones, about 93% appearing once. Naive CD8 populations comprised CD45RO-negative cells positively selected for CCR7, excluding terminally differentiated effector memory CD45RA+ cells.

Input material: naive CD8+ T cells from PBMCs. V usage is TRBV7-9 and J usage is TRBJ1-5, with D uncertain. The TCR comes from a man aged 18 to 30 in good health. Some clones in this sample may be carry-over from other donors' samples. The CDR3 region has the DNA TGTGCCAGCAGCTTAGCGGATCGGCCCCAGCATTTT. Protein product: CASSLADRPQHF.